Listed here are 25 T cell receptor beta chains from one sample, sequenced in a study of T cells in Graves' hyperthyroidism and ophthalmopathy. TCR beta CDR3 region amplification was performed from RNA transcripts. First-round RT-PCR with HTBI primers amplified the TCR CDR3 region. One entry per CDR3 protein, called by TCRdb with MiXCR from the multiplex PCR reads. This sample has over 700,000 distinct CDR3 sequences, with 38% found just once. What was sequenced was blood. The receptors come from a man aged 18 to 30 with Graves' hyperthyroidism.

The sample holds many counts of this clonotype. A junction boundary mismatches the germline segment, possibly from a read error. J is TRBJ1-5 and V is TRBV19; 7 bases fit TRBD1. CDR3 size: 16 residues. Germline CDR1 is LNHDA and CDR2 is SQIVND (reference sequence). The CDR3 bases are TGTGCCAGTAGTATTACAGGGGCAGGGAGCAATCAGCGCCAGCATTTT. It codes for CASSITGAGSNQRQHF.

The chain employs TRBV19 and TRBJ1-1, with 8 bases lining up with TRBD1. J was trimmed by 3 bases and V by 6 bases; bases with no gene match: 9. The CDR3 sequence is 15 residues long. Germline-derived CDR1 and CDR2 are LNHDA and SQIVND (reference sequence). CDR3 sequence reads: CASRLTGGRYTEAFF. CDR3 nucleotides: TGTGCCAGTAGACTTACAGGGGGTCGGTACACTGAAGCTTTCTTT.

With regard to this clonotype: A much larger clone lies one base from this, so it may be a read error. The rearrangement joins TRBV6-6 to TRBJ2-2; D remains ambiguous. CDR3 length: 10 residues. V was clipped by 11 bases and J by 7 bases, with 8 bases between them. Germline V gene sequence: CDR1 MNHNY, CDR2 SVGAGI (reference sequence). The CDR3 DNA reads as TGTGCCGGCAAGGGCGGGGAGCTGTTTTTT. Residues: CAGKGGELFF.

This clonotype has a count of ten or more. The chain recombines TRBV10-3 with TRBJ1-5; D gene uncertain. Trimming left V 6 bases short and J 3 bases short, with 12 bases between. The CDR3 consists of 14 residues. Germline V gene data show CDR1 as ENHRY and CDR2 as SYGVKD. The CDR3 nucleotides read TGTGCCATCAGCCTAGACCGGGACAATCAGCCCCAGCATTTT. Amino acid sequence: CAISLDRDNQPQHF.

The chain uses TRBV10-3 and TRBJ1-5, with TRBD1 matching over 7 bases. Germline CDR1 ENHRY, CDR2 SYGVKD. The length of the CDR3 is 17 residues. Trimming cost V 2 bases and J 4 bases; bases outside gene matches: 11. Here the CDR3 reads CAISERVAGGRNQPQHF. Written as DNA, the CDR3 is TGTGCCATCAGTGAGCGGGTGGCAGGGGGTCGGAATCAGCCCCAGCATTTT.

The table lists this clonotype with a few counts. V and J are TRBV20-1 and TRBJ2-7, with D tentatively TRBD1 or TRBD2 (6 bases each). This CDR3 has 11 residues. The V gene lost 5 bases and the J gene lost 2 bases, with 7 bases spanning the gap. Germline V gene data show CDR1 as DFQATT and CDR2 as SNEGSKA (reference sequence). CDR3 sequence (DNA): TGCAGTGCTGGGGGGCCCTACGAGCAGTACTTC. Its translation: CSAGGPYEQYF.

A few counts support this clonotype. V and J are TRBV4-2 and TRBJ2-5; a weak D match, TRBD1 (6 bases). The CDR3 consists of 14 residues. Trimming removed 0 bases at V and 4 bases at J, with 9 bases between. Germline lookup yields CDR1 LGHNA and CDR2 YNFKEQ. The CDR3 reads CASSQEAGVETQYF. CDR3 DNA sequence: TGTGCCAGCAGCCAAGAGGCAGGGGTAGAGACCCAGTACTTC.

The chain uses TRBV6-1 and TRBJ2-5; TRBD2 aligns across 7 bases. The CDR3 totals 12 residues. Germline lookup yields CDR1 MNHNS and CDR2 SASEGT. V was pared by 7 bases and J by 4 bases, with 3 bases of the junction left unmatched. The CDR3 nucleotides are TGTGCCAGCAAGGGACTACCAGAGACCCAGTACTTC. It yields the protein CASKGLPETQYF.

At least ten counts were recorded for this clonotype. The chain joins TRBV20-1 to TRBJ2-5; 10 bases align to TRBD2. From germline, CDR1 is DFQATT and CDR2 SNEGSKA (reference sequence). The CDR3 totals 12 residues. The CDR3 loop is CSWRAGGETQYF. CDR3 coding DNA: TGCAGCTGGCGAGCGGGAGGGGAGACCCAGTACTTC.

This clonotype was picked up many times. The chain carries TRBV2 and TRBJ1-1, with D perhaps TRBD1 (6 bases). The CDR3 is made up of 13 amino acids. The germline V and J ends were trimmed by 6 bases and 7 bases, with 15 bases remaining between them. Germline CDR1 and CDR2: SNHLY and FYNNEI. DNA for the CDR3: TGTGCCAGCAGCTTCAGGGGCGATTTTGAAGCTTTCTTT. It is translated as CASSFRGDFEAFF. The whole variable domain, filled in from reference TRBV2 and TRBJ1-1, reads EPEVTQTPSHQVTQMGQEVILRCVPISNHLYFYWYRQILGQKVEFLVSFYNNEISEKSEIFDDQFSVERPDGSNFTLKIRSTKLEDSAMYFCASSFRGDFEAFFGQGTRLTVV.

This clonotype occurred a few times. V gene TRBV7-2 combines with J gene TRBJ2-7, with D possibly being TRBD1 (5 bases). V shed 3 bases and J shed 0 bases, with 12 bases lying between them. Germline V CDR1 and CDR2: SGHTA, FQGNSA. This CDR3 is built from 15 residues. CDR3 loop: CASSLGPQGSYEQYF. CDR3 sequence (DNA): TGTGCCAGCAGCTTGGGGCCCCAGGGCTCCTACGAGCAGTACTTC.

This clonotype was seen only a few times. The CDR3 nucleotides are TGTGCCATCAAGGGCAGCTCCTACGAGCAGTACTTC. Encoded protein: CAIKGSSYEQYF. V and J are TRBV10-3 and TRBJ2-7; D gene ambiguous. Trimming shortened V by 7 bases and J by 0 bases, and 7 bases separated the two germline ends. The CDR3 sequence is 12 residues long. Per the germline V gene, CDR1 is ENHRY and CDR2 is SYGVKD.

In its sample, this clonotype was seen many times. The J gene is TRBJ1-1, the V gene TRBV2; 9 bases agree with TRBD1. Germline CDR1 and CDR2: SNHLY and FYNNEI. Trimming at V came to 10 bases and at J to 4 bases, leaving 10 bases not matched to a gene. CDR3 size: 14 residues. CDR3 DNA sequence: TGTGCCACATTTACGGGACAGGGCGTCACTGAAGCTTTCTTT. Its protein product is CATFTGQGVTEAFF.

The J gene is TRBJ1-5, the V gene TRBV6-6; the match to TRBD1 covers 8 bases. Germline loops: CDR1 MNHNY, CDR2 SVGAGI (reference sequence). The ends lost 6 bases at V and 2 bases at J; junction bases unmatched: 6. This CDR3 has 15 residues. Here the CDR3 DNA reads TGTGCCAGCAGCGTTCAGGGGGCGGGCAATCAGCCCCAGCATTTT. Translation gives CASSVQGAGNQPQHF.

This clonotype was counted many times. As DNA, the CDR3 is TGCAGTGCCACGGACAGGGGCACTGAAGCTTTCTTT. Residues: CSATDRGTEAFF. The rearrangement links TRBV20-1 to TRBJ1-1; 9 bases fit TRBD1. The CDR3 totals 12 residues. J was trimmed by 4 bases and V by 6 bases; bases with no gene match: 3. Germline CDR1 DFQATT, CDR2 SNEGSKA (reference sequence).

The rearrangement links TRBV9 to TRBJ1-4, with TRBD1 as a possible D gene (5 bases). Germline V gene sequence: CDR1 SGDLS, CDR2 YYNGEE. The CDR3 is 15 residues long. Trimming took off 3 bases at V and 0 bases at J, with 9 bases between the two ends. CDR3 in amino acids: CASSAAGPTNEKLFF. The CDR3 coding sequence is TGTGCCAGCAGCGCCGCGGGACCAACTAATGAAAAACTGTTTTTT. Together with reference TRBV9 and TRBJ1-4, the CDR3 gives the full variable domain: DSGVTQTPKHLITATGQRVTLRCSPRSGDLSVYWYQQSLDQGLQFLIQYYNGEERAKGNILERFSAQQFPDLHSELNLSSLELGDSALYFCASSAAGPTNEKLFFGSGTQLSVL.

In the case of this clonotype: A junction end diverges from the germline sequence, so it may reflect a read error. The rearrangement links TRBV9 to TRBJ2-5, with TRBD2 identical over 8 bases. The germline V gene encodes CDR1 SGDLS and CDR2 YYNGEE. The CDR3 covers 17 residues. The DNA for the CDR3 is TGTACCAGCAGCACCCAGGGCGGGGGGCAAGGGGGAGAGACCCAGTACTTC. It yields the protein CTSSTQGGGQGGETQYF.

This clonotype has only a few counts. The genes are TRBV6-4 and TRBJ1-2; the D gene is possibly TRBD1 (5 bases). V shed 0 bases and J shed 1 base, with 15 bases lying between them. The CDR3 spans 17 residues. The germline V gene encodes CDR1 MRHNA and CDR2 SNTAGT. CDR3 region: CASSDSVRVLGNYGYTF. The CDR3 DNA reads TGTGCCAGCAGTGACTCGGTCAGGGTCCTAGGTAACTATGGCTACACCTTC.

The J gene is TRBJ2-7, the V gene TRBV20-1, with 11 bases fitting TRBD1. Trimming cost V 2 bases and J 5 bases; bases outside gene matches: 8. CDR3 length: 15 amino acids. Germline CDR1 reads DFQATT; CDR2 reads SNEGSKA (reference sequence). Here the CDR3 reads CSARYRTGGEHEQYF. The CDR3 DNA reads TGCAGTGCTAGATACCGGACAGGGGGCGAACACGAGCAGTACTTC.

In this sample, this clonotype turned up many times. V gene TRBV10-3 combines with J gene TRBJ1-1; possible D gene TRBD1, 5 bases. CDR1 is ENHRY and CDR2 is SYGVKD in the germline V gene. With 0 bases removed from V and 1 base from J, the gap between germline ends came to 12 bases. The CDR3 totals 16 residues. DNA for the CDR3: TGTGCCATCAGTGAGTCGCCGACGGGGGAGAACACTGAAGCTTTCTTT. The encoded protein is CAISESPTGENTEAFF.

This clonotype was counted only a few times. The chain employs TRBV10-3 and TRBJ2-7; TRBD1 matches 8 bases. Per the germline V gene, CDR1 is ENHRY and CDR2 is SYGVKD. Trimming at V came to 10 bases and at J to 3 bases, leaving 8 bases not matched to a gene. CDR3 length: 13 residues. The CDR3 sequence is CASLLTGGYEQYF. CDR3 bases: TGTGCCAGTCTATTAACAGGGGGCTACGAGCAGTACTTC.

This clonotype was counted ten times or more. This CDR3 reads CASSTDRGGKAAQYF. CDR3 nucleotide sequence: TGTGCCAGCAGCACGGACAGGGGGGGTAAGGCGGCCCAGTACTTC. The chain carries TRBV2 and TRBJ2-5; the match to TRBD1 covers 10 bases. Germline V gives CDR1 SNHLY, CDR2 FYNNEI. J was trimmed by 9 bases and V by 6 bases; bases with no gene match: 13. The CDR3 loop spans 15 amino acids.

This clonotype was counted only a few times. The rearrangement links TRBV28 to TRBJ1-5, with D maybe TRBD1 (5 bases). Looked up from germline, CDR1 is MDHEN and CDR2 is SYDVKM. V dropped 6 bases and J dropped 9 bases, with 18 bases sitting between them. CDR3 length equals 14 residues. CDR3 in amino acids: CASSRDGIQGPQHF. CDR3 DNA sequence: TGTGCCAGCAGCCGGGACGGGATCCAAGGGCCCCAGCATTTT.

The genes are TRBV18 and TRBJ1-2; tentatively, D is TRBD1 (5 bases). The CDR3 extends over 14 amino acids. The V end lost 5 bases, the J end lost 8 bases, and 18 bases lay between the germline ends. Germline CDR1 and CDR2: KGHSH and LQKENI. The CDR3 DNA reads TGTGCCAGCTCAGACGGGACCGCCGACTTGGGCTACACCTTC. Translating it yields CASSDGTADLGYTF.

In the case of this clonotype: Its ends do not fully match the called genes, so a read error is possible. The V call is TRBV7-9, the J call TRBJ2-2; no definite D call. Germline loops: CDR1 SEHNR, CDR2 FQNEAQ (reference sequence). The CDR3 is made up of 14 amino acids. CDR3 sequence (DNA): TGTGCCAACAGCTCCAGTCGGGACACCGGGGAGCTGTTTTTT. Protein: CANSSSRDTGELFF.